This T cell receptor (beta chain) was recovered during a study of blood T cell repertoires in COVID-19. Background on the study: Samples taken during acute and convalescent COVID-19 were collected in the United States, Italy and Spain.

V shed 5 bases and J 5 bases; nucleotides not matched to a gene: 17. The CDR3 covers 17 residues. Germline V lookup: CDR1 MNHNY, CDR2 SVGAGI (reference sequence). Enrolled through a virtual design, the participants were between 18 and 89 years of age and came from 24 US areas. The recovered donors of Cohort 3 showed two negative PCRs, clearance, or symptom resolution. Authors' data handling: Quantification of nucleated cells was approximated via reference gene primer amplification. Repertoires were generated with immunoSEQ multiplex PCR, while TCRdb's copy carries only in-frame clones and drops some. V and J calls and clone size are copied from that table; D and trimming were computed from the DNA. The sample has more than 250,000 clones; around nine tenths are singletons.

The sequence derives from a woman between 35 and 50 years old who had recovered from COVID-19. The sample was PBMCs or T cells enriched from blood (not recorded which). The chain employs TRBV6-6 and TRBJ2-5; 7 nucleotides line up with TRBD2. The CDR3 DNA follows: TGTGCCAGCAGTCTAGCGGTGGTGGGCCAAAAGATCGAGACCCAGTACTTC. Encoded protein: CASSLAVVGQKIETQYF.